This T cell receptor beta chain is drawn from a study of regulatory T cells in long-lasting Graves disease. HTBI primers from iRepertoire and Arm-PCR of CDR3 regions yielded the TCR beta libraries. TCRdb independently ran MiXCR on the multiplex PCR reads; one entry per CDR3 protein. The table has under 300,000 distinct CDR3 sequences, about 18% seen once. The CDR3 runs 11 residues. The germline gives CDR1 LGHDT, CDR2 YNNKEL (reference sequence). Trimming left V 8 bases short and J 7 bases short, with 11 bases between. Study-level findings and limits: Those with persistent Graves' had less TCR diversity than newly diagnosed patients.

The table lists this clonotype with many counts. What it binds is not known. Indicated time point: newly diagnosed GD, antithyroid drugs for less than 3 months. Scientists built the TCR library using RNA that was extracted from PBMCs. EDTA tubes held roughly 10 milliliters of peripheral blood from each patient. The sequence derives from a female donor with Graves disease. This specimen was peripheral blood mononuclear cells (PBMCs), taken at new diagnosis, from a patient treated with antithyroid drugs. The chain combines TRBV3-1 with TRBJ1-1; D remains unclear. Here the CDR3 DNA reads TGTGCCAGCGGGGATCTTGGTGAAGCTTTCTTT. It is translated as CASGDLGEAFF.